Below, one T cell receptor beta chain is given with its context. Antigen specificity is unknown. The data were taken from a study of T cells expressing NK-cell markers. Study-level background: CD3+CD56+NKG2C+, CD3+CD56+NKG2C- and CD3+CD56-NKG2C+ T cells, once sorted, supplied the TCR beta repertoires.

Study-wide results and limits: Questions lingered over whether expanded NKG2C+ T cell clones were HCMV-specific.

CDR1 SQVTM and CDR2 ANQGSEA come from the germline V gene. The CDR3 has 13 residues. As the method of synthesis, 5'RACE template switching with UMIs yielded TCR beta cDNA. TCRdb reanalyzed the 5' RACE reads, giving one entry per CDR3 protein sequence and no DNA. The sample includes some 280,000 distinct CDR3 sequences. Sequenced sample: blood T cells: a sorted CD56 or NKG2C T cell subset, CD4+ or CD8+ T cells, or bulk PBMC T cells (not recorded which). The rearrangement joins TRBV29-1 to TRBJ2-5; the D call of TRBD1 rests on TCRdb alone, since no DNA is present to check it. This TCR derives from a man aged 18 to 29 in good health. CDR3: CSVEGAVQETQYF.